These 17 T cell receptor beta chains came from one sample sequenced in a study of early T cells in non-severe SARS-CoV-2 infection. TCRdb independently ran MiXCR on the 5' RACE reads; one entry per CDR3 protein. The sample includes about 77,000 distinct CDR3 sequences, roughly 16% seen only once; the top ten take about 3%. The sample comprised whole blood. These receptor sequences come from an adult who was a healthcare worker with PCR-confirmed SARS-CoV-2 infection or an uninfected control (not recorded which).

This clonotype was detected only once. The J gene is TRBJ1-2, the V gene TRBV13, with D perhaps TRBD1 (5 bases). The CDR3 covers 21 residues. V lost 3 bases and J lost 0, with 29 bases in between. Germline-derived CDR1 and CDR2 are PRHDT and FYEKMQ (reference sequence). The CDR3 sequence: CASSLARDRVRRVPTNYGYTF. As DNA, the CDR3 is TGTGCCAGCAGCTTGGCCCGGGACCGAGTTCGCAGGGTTCCTACTAACTATGGCTACACCTTC.

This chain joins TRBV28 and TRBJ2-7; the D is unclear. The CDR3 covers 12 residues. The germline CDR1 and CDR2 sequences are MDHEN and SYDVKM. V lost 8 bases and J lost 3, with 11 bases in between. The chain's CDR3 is CASRSKFYEQYF. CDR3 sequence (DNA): TGTGCCAGCCGTTCCAAGTTCTACGAGCAGTACTTC.

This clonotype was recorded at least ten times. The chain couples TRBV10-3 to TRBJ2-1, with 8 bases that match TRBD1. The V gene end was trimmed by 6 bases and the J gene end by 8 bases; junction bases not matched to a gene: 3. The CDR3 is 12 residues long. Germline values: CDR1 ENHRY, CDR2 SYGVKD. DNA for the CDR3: TGTGCCATCAGCCAGACAGGGGATGAGCAGTTCTTC. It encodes CAISQTGDEQFF.

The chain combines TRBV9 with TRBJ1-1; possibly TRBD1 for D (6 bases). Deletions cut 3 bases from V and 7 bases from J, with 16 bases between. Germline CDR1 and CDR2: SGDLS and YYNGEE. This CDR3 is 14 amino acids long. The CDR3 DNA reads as TGTGCCAGCAGCGGGGGGGCCACACCCTATGAAGCTTTCTTT. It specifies CASSGGATPYEAFF.

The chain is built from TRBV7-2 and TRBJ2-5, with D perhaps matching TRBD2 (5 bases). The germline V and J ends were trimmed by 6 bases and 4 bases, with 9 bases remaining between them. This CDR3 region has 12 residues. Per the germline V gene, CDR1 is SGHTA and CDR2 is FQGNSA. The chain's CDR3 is CASRGSGETQYF. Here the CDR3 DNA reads TGTGCCAGCAGAGGGAGTGGAGAGACCCAGTACTTC.

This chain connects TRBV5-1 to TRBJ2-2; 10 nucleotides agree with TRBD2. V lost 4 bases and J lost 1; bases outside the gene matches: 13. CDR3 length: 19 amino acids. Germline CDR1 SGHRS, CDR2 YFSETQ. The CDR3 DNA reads TGCGCCAGCAGCCATCGCGGACTAGCGGAAAAAATGAACACCGGGGAGCTGTTTTTT. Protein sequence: CASSHRGLAEKMNTGELFF.

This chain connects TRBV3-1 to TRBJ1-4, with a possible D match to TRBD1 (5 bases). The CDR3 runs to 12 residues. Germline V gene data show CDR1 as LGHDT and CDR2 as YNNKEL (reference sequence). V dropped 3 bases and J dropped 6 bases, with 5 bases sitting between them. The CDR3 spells CASSQGDEKLFF. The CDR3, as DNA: TGTGCCAGCAGCCAGGGGGATGAAAAACTGTTTTTT.

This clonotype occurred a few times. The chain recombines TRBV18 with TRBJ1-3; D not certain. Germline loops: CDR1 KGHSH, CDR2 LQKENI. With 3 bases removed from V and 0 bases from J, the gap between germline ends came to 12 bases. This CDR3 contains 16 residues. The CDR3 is CASSPYGDFSGNTIYF. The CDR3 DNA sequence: TGTGCCAGCTCACCCTACGGCGATTTCTCTGGAAACACCATATATTTT.

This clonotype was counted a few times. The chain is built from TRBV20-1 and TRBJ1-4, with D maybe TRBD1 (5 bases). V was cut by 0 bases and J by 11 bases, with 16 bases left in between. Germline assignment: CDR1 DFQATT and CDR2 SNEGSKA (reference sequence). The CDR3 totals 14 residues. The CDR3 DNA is TGCAGTGCTAGAGATTGGGGGTCCGGTGGGAAACTGTTTTTT. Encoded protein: CSARDWGSGGKLFF.

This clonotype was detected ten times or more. The CDR3 is CAWSPPDRALYGYTF. As DNA, the CDR3 is TGTGCCTGGAGTCCCCCGGACAGGGCTCTCTATGGCTACACCTTC. The chain has TRBV30 and TRBJ1-2; 8 nucleotides match TRBD1. Germline V gene lookup returns CDR1 GTSNPN and CDR2 SVGIG (reference sequence). J lost 4 bases, V lost 2 bases, and 9 bases had no gene match. The CDR3 sequence is 15 residues long.

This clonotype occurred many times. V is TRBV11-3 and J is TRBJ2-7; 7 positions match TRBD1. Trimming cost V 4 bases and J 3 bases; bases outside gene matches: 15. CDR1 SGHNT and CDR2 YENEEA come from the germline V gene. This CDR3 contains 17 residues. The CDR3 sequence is CASSSAEFDRADYEQYF. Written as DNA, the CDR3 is TGTGCCAGCAGCTCTGCTGAATTTGACAGGGCGGACTACGAGCAGTACTTC.

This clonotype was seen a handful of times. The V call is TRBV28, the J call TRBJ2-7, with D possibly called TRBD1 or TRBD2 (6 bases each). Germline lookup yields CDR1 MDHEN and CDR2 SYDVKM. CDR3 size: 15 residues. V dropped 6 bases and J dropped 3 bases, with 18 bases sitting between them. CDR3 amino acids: CASSGNREELYEQYF. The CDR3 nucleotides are TGTGCCAGCAGCGGCAACAGGGAGGAGCTCTACGAGCAGTACTTC.

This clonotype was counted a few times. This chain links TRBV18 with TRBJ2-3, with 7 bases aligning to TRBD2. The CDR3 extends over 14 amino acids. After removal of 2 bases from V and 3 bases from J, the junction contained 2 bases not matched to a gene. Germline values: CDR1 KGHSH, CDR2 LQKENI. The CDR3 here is CASSPSGVTDTQYF. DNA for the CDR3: TGTGCCAGCTCACCAAGCGGGGTGACAGATACGCAGTATTTT.

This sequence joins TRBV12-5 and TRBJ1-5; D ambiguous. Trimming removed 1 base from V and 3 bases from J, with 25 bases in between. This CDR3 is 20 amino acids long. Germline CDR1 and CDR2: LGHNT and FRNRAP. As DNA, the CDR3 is TGTGCTAGTGGTTTGGCTCGGAGCGGTTCCGCGCGGGAGGACAATCAGCCCCAGCATTTT. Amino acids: CASGLARSGSAREDNQPQHF.

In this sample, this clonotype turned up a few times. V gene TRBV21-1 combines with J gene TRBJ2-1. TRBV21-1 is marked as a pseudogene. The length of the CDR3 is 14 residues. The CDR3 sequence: CASSKGTPRDEQFF. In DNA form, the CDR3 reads TGTGCCAGCAGCAAAGGAACCCCACGGGATGAGCAGTTCTTC.

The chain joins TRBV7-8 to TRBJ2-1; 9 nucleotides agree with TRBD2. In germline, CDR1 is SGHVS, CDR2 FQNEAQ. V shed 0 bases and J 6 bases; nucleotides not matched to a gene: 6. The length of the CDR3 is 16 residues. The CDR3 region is CASSLAVPGLANEQFF. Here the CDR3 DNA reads TGTGCCAGCAGCTTAGCGGTCCCGGGACTAGCCAATGAGCAGTTCTTC.

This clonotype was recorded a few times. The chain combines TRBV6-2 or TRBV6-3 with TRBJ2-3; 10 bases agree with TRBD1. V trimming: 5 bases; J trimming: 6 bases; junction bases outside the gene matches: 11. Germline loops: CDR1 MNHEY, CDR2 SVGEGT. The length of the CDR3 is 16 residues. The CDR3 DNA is TGTGCCAGCAGTACCCGGGACAGGGGTGTCTCTGATACGCAGTATTTT. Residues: CASSTRDRGVSDTQYF.